This T cell receptor beta chain is from a study of cytomegalovirus exposure and HLA in healthy donors. Broader study findings: Common viral pathogens (according to a later analysis) appeared linked to several of the most significant clusters. High sensitivity and specificity were reportedly achieved when the classifier diagnosed cytomegalovirus status.

The CDR3 totals 13 residues. The V end was cut by 1 base, the J end by 6 bases, with 10 bases between. CDR1 and CDR2 from the germline V gene are SGHDT and YYEEEE. PCR involved 60 Vbeta and 13 Jbeta primers. Produced via immunoSEQ multiplex PCR; TCRdb's table is partial and in-frame only. This table holds about 54,000 clones. In regard to this clone: Its antigen is still unknown.

The TCR was taken from a middle-aged woman in good health and CMV-seronegative. Sequenced input: PBMCs. V usage is TRBV5-6 and J usage is TRBJ1-1, with D possibly matching TRBD1 (5 bases). The DNA of the CDR3 is TGTGCCAGCAGCTTGAGGGGCAACGCTGAAGCTTTCTTT. It specifies CASSLRGNAEAFF. Drawing the rest from reference TRBV5-6 and TRBJ1-1, the complete variable domain is DAGVTQSPTHLIKTRGQQVTLRCSPKSGHDTVSWYQQALGQGPQFIFQYYEEEERQRGNFPDRFSGHQFPNYSSELNVNALLLGDSALYLCASSLRGNAEAFFGQGTRLTVV.